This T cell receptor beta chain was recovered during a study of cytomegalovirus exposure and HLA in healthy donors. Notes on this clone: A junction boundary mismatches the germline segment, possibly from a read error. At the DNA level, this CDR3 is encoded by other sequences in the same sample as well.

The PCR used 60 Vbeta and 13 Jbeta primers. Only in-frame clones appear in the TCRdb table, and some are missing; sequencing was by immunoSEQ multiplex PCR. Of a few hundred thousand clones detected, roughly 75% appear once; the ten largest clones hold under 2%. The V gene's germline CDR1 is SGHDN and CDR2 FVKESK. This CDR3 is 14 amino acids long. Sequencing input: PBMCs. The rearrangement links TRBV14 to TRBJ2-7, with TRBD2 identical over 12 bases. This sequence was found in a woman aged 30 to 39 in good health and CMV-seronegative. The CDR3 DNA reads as TGCGCCAGCAGCCCTAGCGGGGGGGGAAACGAGCAGTACTTC. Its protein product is CASSPSGGGNEQYF. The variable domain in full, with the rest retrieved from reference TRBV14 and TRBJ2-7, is EAGVTQFPSHSVIEKGQTVTLRCDPISGHDNLYWYRRVMGKEIKFLLHFVKESKQDESGMPNNRFLAERTGGTYSTLKVQPAELEDSGVYFCASSPSGGGNEQYFGPGTRLTVT.